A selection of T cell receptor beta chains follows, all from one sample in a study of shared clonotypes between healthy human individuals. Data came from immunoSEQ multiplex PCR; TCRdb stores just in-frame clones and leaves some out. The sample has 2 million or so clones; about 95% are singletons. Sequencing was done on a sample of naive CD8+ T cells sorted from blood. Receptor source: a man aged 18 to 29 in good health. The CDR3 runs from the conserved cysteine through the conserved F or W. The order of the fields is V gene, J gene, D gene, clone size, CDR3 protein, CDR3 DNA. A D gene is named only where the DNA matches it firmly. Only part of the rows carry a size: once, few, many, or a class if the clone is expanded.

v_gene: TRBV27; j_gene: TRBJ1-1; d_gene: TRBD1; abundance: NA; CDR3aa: CATGQGRLNTEAFF; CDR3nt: TGTGCCACGGGACAGGGGCGACTGAACACTGAAGCTTTCTTT
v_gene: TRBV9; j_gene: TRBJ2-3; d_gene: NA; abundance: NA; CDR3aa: CASSVSEGSDTQYF; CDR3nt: TGTGCCAGCAGCGTAAGTGAGGGATCAGATACGCAGTATTTT
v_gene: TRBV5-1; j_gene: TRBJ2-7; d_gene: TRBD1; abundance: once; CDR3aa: CASSPGTAYEQYF; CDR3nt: TGCGCCAGCAGCCCAGGGACAGCCTACGAGCAGTACTTC
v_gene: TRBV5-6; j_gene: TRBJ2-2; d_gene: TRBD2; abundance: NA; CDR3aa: CASSSAASGRELLGELFF; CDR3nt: TGTGCCAGCAGCTCAGCCGCCTCCGGGCGGGAGTTGCTCGGGGAGCTGTTTTTT
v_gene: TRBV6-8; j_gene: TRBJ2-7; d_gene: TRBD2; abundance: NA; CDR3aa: CASSYPQREICYEQYF; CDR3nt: TGTGCCAGCAGTTACCCTCAGCGGGAGATTTGCTACGAGCAGTACTTC
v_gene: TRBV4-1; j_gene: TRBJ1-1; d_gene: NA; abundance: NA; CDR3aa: CASSLEGEGNTEAFF; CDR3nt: TGCGCCAGCAGCCTCGAAGGGGAGGGGAACACTGAAGCTTTCTTT
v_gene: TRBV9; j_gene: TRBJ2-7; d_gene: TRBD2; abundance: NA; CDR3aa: CASSVGPSGTYEQYF; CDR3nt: TGTGCCAGCAGCGTAGGACCTAGCGGGACATACGAGCAGTACTTC
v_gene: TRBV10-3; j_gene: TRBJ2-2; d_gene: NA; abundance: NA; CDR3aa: CAISSKTGELFF; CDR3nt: TGTGCCATCAGCTCGAAAACCGGGGAGCTGTTTTTT
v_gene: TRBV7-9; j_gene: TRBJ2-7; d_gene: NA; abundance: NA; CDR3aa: CASSLGAVYEQYF; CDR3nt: TGTGCCAGCAGCTTAGGAGCAGTCTACGAGCAGTACTTC
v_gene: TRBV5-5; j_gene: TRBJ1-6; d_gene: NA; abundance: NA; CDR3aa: CASSLWGDNSPLHF; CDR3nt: TGTGCCAGCAGCTTGTGGGGGGATAATTCACCCCTCCACTTT
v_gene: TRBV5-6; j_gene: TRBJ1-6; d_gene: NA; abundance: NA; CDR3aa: CASSLATHNSPLHF; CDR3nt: TGTGCCAGCAGCTTGGCCACCCACAATTCACCCCTCCACTTT
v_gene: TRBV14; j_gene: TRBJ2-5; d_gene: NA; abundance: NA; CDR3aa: CASSQTRGFQETQYF; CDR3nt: TGTGCCAGCAGCCAAACGAGGGGGTTTCAAGAGACCCAGTACTTC
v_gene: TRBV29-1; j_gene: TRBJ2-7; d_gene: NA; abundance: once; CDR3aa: CSVQGGREAYEQYF; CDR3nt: TGCAGCGTCCAAGGGGGGAGAGAAGCCTACGAGCAGTACTTC
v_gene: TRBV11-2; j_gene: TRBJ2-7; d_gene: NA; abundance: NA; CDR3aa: CASSLTLGDREQYF; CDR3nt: TGTGCCAGCAGCTTAACTCTGGGGGACCGCGAGCAGTACTTC
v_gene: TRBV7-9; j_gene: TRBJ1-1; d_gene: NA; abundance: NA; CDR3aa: CASSLAGSTAEAFF; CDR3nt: TGTGCCAGCAGCTTAGCGGGAAGTACGGCTGAAGCTTTCTTT
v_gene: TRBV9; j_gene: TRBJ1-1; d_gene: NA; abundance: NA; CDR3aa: CASSVSTGYTEAFF; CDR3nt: TGTGCCAGCAGCGTTTCGACAGGATACACTGAGGCTTTCTTT
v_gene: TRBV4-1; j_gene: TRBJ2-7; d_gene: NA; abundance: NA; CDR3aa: CASSQDAAGDEQYF; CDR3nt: TGCGCCAGCAGCCAAGATGCGGCAGGGGACGAGCAGTACTTC
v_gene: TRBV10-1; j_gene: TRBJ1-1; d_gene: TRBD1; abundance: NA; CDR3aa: CASSESGTGSEAFF; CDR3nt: TGCGCCAGCAGTGAGTCGGGGACAGGCTCTGAAGCTTTCTTT
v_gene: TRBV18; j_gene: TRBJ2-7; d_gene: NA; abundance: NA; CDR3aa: CASSPDGLVGEQYF; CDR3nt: TGTGCCAGCTCACCGGATGGGTTGGTAGGGGAGCAGTACTTC
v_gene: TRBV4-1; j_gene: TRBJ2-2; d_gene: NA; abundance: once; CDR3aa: CASSQRTTLGELFF; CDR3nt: TGCGCCAGCAGCCAAAGAACTACGCTCGGGGAGCTGTTTTTT
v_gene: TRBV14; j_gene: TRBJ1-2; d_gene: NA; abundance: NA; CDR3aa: CASSQADLRNYGYTF; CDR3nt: TGTGCCAGCAGCCAAGCGGATCTCCGTAACTATGGCTACACCTTC
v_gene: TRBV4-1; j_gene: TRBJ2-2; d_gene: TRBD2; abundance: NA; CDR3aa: CASSQVVLAGTNTGELFF; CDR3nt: TGCGCCAGCAGCCAAGTTGTTCTAGCGGGAACGAACACCGGGGAGCTGTTTTTT
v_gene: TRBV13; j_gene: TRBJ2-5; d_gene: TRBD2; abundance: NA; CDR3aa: CASSSTLAGKETQYF; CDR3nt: TGTGCCAGCAGCTCGACCCTAGCGGGAAAAGAGACCCAGTACTTC
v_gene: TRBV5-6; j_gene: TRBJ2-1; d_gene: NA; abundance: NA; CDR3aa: CASSLGLATSYNEQFF; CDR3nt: TGTGCCAGCAGCTTGGGGCTAGCGACCTCCTACAATGAGCAGTTCTTC
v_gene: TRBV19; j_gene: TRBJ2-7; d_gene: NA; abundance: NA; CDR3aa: CASTGGYEQYF; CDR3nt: TGTGCCAGTACCGGAGGGTACGAGCAGTACTTC
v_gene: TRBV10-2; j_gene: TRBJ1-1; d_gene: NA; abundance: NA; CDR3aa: CASSEAGFGRTEAFF; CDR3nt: TGCGCCAGCAGTGAGGCAGGGTTCGGGAGGACTGAAGCTTTCTTT
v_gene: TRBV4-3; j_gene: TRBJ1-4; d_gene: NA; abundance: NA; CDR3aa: CASSQEPLYSGTNEKLFF; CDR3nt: TGCGCCAGCAGCCAAGAACCCCTATACTCAGGGACTAATGAAAAACTGTTTTTT
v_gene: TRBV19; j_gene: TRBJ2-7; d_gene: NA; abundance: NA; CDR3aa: CASSGYEQYF; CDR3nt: TGTGCCAGTAGTGGATACGAGCAGTACTTC
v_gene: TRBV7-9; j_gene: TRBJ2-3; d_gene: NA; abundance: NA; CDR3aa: CASSLSVAASTDTQYF; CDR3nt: TGTGCCAGCAGCTTATCGGTCGCGGCTTCCACAGATACGCAGTATTTT